Sequencing of this T cell receptor beta chain was carried out in a study of blood T cell repertoires in COVID-19. Study context: COVID-19 samples, acute and convalescent, were from the United States, Italy and Spain. From T cells, B-cell-depleted T cells, or PBMCs came the material, which was cDNA or gDNA.

The V segment lost 5 bases and the J segment 7 bases; nucleotides outside the gene matches: 5. Looked up from germline, CDR1 is LNHDA and CDR2 is SQIVND (reference sequence). This CDR3 is built from 13 residues. Original processing methods: Amplifying reference gene primers gave estimates of nucleated cell counts. Clones were sequenced by immunoSEQ multiplex PCR, and TCRdb holds only the in-frame ones, with some missing. The V and J calls and clone size are taken from that table; D and trimming were inferred from the DNA. The repertoire holds under 250,000 clones, with 80% to 85% as singletons. The rearrangement links TRBV19 to TRBJ1-2; 9 bases match TRBD1. The sequenced sample was peripheral blood. This receptor was taken from a woman in her 30s who had recovered from COVID-19. CDR3 residues: CASSLRDRAGYTF. Here the CDR3 DNA reads TGTGCCAGTAGTCTCCGGGACAGGGCTGGCTACACCTTC.